This is a list of T cell receptor beta chains from one sample in a study of blood T cell repertoires in COVID-19. Assay: immunoSEQ multiplex PCR; the TCRdb copy retains only in-frame clones and omits some. The sample includes 450,000 to 500,000 clones, around 85% of them seen just once. The sequenced material came from peripheral blood. These receptors were taken from a human donor in a cohort sampled during active COVID-19. Both conserved end residues are part of each CDR3. A D gene is named only where the DNA matches it firmly. Not every row has a clone size; where given, it reads once, few, many or a size class.

clone size	V gene	D gene	J gene	CDR3 protein	CDR3 DNA
.	TRBV15	.	TRBJ2-3	CATSRAAVTDTQYF	TGTGCCACCAGCAGAGCTGCGGTCACAGATACGCAGTATTTT
once	TRBV5-3	.	TRBJ2-7	CARSKAFPGEPSYEQYF	TGTGCCAGAAGCAAGGCCTTCCCAGGGGAACCATCCTACGAGCAGTACTTC
.	TRBV28	TRBD1	TRBJ1-2	CASSLIGGRGWGGYTF	TGTGCCAGCAGTTTAATCGGGGGCAGGGGGTGGGGGGGCTACACCTTC
.	TRBV27	.	TRBJ2-3	CASSNGLGGADTQYF	TGTGCCAGCAGTAATGGACTAGGGGGTGCGGATACGCAGTATTTT
.	TRBV11-2	TRBD1	TRBJ1-3	CASSLVRGTFGNTIYF	TGTGCCAGCAGCTTAGTCAGGGGGACATTTGGAAACACCATATATTTT
once	TRBV2	.	TRBJ1-1	CASRTGGNTEAFF	TGTGCCAGCAGGACCGGGGGGAACACTGAAGCTTTCTTT
.	TRBV30	.	TRBJ1-5	CAWSPPRQVLSNQPQHF	TGTGCCTGGAGTCCCCCCCGACAGGTCCTTAGCAATCAGCCCCAGCATTTT
once	TRBV5-1	.	TRBJ2-7	CASSLDRATYEQYF	TGCGCCAGCAGCTTGGACAGGGCTACCTACGAGCAGTACTTC
once	TRBV4-2	.	TRBJ1-1	CASSQGAGVDSEAFF	TGTGCCAGCAGCCAAGGCGCGGGGGTGGACTCTGAAGCTTTCTTT
once	TRBV5-6	.	TRBJ1-1	CASSPDIGTEAFF	TGTGCCAGCAGCCCGGACATCGGGACTGAAGCTTTCTTT